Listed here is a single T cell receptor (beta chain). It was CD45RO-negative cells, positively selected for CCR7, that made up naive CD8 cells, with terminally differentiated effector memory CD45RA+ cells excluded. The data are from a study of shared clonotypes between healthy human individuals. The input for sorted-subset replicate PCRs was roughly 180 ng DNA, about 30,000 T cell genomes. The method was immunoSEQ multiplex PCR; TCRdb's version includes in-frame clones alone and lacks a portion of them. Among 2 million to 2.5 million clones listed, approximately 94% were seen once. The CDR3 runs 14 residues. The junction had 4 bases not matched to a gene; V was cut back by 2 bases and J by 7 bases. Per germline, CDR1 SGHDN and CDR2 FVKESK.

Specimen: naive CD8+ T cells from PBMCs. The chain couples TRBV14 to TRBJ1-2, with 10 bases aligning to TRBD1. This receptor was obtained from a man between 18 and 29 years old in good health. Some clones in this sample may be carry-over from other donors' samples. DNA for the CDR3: TGTGCCAGCAGCCAACGGACAGGGGGTTTTGGCTACACCTTC. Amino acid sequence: CASSQRTGGFGYTF.